A single sample gave rise to the 30 T cell receptor beta chains below, sequenced in a study of blood T cell repertoires in COVID-19. TCRdb's table, derived via immunoSEQ multiplex PCR, lists solely in-frame clones and lacks some. The sample comprises about 210,000 clones, 83% of which are singletons, and about 7.4% rests with the top ten. The specimen sequenced was peripheral blood. The receptors derive from a woman aged 50 to 65 with acute or convalescent COVID-19.

The chain combines TRBV27 with TRBJ1-4, with a possible D match to TRBD1 (6 bases). Trimming took off 4 bases at V and 8 bases at J, with 11 bases between the two ends. This CDR3 contains 13 residues. The germline V gene has CDR1 MNHEY and CDR2 SMNVEV (reference sequence). Written as DNA, the CDR3 is TGTGCCAGCAGTTCGGGACATATGGAAAAACTGTTTTTT. Its protein is CASSSGHMEKLFF.

This clone was recorded a few times. The V and J genes are TRBV28 and TRBJ2-7; TRBD1 matches at 12 bases. This CDR3 spans 14 amino acids. V lost 6 bases to trimming and J lost 7 bases; unmatched junction nucleotides: 7. CDR1 and CDR2 (germline): MDHEN, SYDVKM. The CDR3 coding sequence is TGTGCCAGCAGGCGGGGACAGGGGGCACGGGAGCAGTACTTC. This gives the protein CASRRGQGAREQYF. Based on the CDR3 plus reference TRBV28 and TRBJ2-7, the full variable domain is DVKVTQSSRYLVKRTGEKVFLECVQDMDHENMFWYRQDPGLGLRLIYFSYDVKMKEKGDIPEGYSVSREKKERFSLILESASTNQTSMYLCASRRGQGAREQYFGPGTRLTVT.

The V gene is TRBV28, the J gene TRBJ1-2; no clear D. The CDR3 consists of 17 residues. The germline V gene has CDR1 MDHEN and CDR2 SYDVKM. V shed 3 bases and J shed 6 bases, with 23 bases lying between them. CDR3 nucleotides: TGTGCCAGCAGTTTCTCCGAAAAAACCGGGATCACCGATGGCTACACCTTC. Translating it yields CASSFSEKTGITDGYTF.

This chain links TRBV5-6 with TRBJ2-1; TRBD1 might be the D (6 bases). Germline CDR1 and CDR2: SGHDT and YYEEEE. Deletions cut 4 bases from V and 4 bases from J, with 9 bases between. This CDR3 is 13 amino acids long. CDR3 coding DNA: TGTGCCAGCAGCCCGGACAGTTACAATGAGCAGTTCTTC. The encoded protein is CASSPDSYNEQFF.

Only one count was recorded for this clone. This chain uses TRBV28 with TRBJ1-6; a weak D match, TRBD1 (5 bases). CDR1 and CDR2 (germline): MDHEN, SYDVKM. CDR3 size: 12 residues. V was pared by 2 bases and J by 9 bases, with 5 bases between. The CDR3 protein is CASSLQGSPLHF. CDR3 bases: TGTGCCAGCAGTTTACAGGGTTCACCCCTCCACTTT. The variable domain in full, completed from reference TRBV28 and TRBJ1-6, reads DVKVTQSSRYLVKRTGEKVFLECVQDMDHENMFWYRQDPGLGLRLIYFSYDVKMKEKGDIPEGYSVSREKKERFSLILESASTNQTSMYLCASSLQGSPLHFGNGTRLTVT.

This rearrangement joins TRBV7-2 to TRBJ1-5, with D perhaps matching TRBD1 (6 bases). Deletions cut 2 bases from V and 2 bases from J, with 7 bases between. Germline loops: CDR1 SGHTA, CDR2 FQGNSA. This CDR3 region has 14 residues. Here the CDR3 DNA reads TGTGCCAGCAGCTTACAGGGGCGCAATCAGCCCCAGCATTTT. Translation gives CASSLQGRNQPQHF. Full variable domain (rest looked up from reference TRBV7-2 and TRBJ1-5): GAGVSQSPSNKVTEKGKDVELRCDPISGHTALYWYRQSLGQGLEFLIYFQGNSAPDKSGLPSDRFSAERTGGSVSTLTIQRTQQEDSAVYLCASSLQGRNQPQHFGDGTRLSIL.

The rearrangement links TRBV10-1 to TRBJ2-2; 9 nucleotides agree with TRBD2. After removal of 6 bases from V and 7 bases from J, the junction contained 12 bases not matched to a gene. CDR1 and CDR2 (germline): WNHNN, SYGVQD (reference sequence). CDR3 length: 16 residues. The CDR3 nucleotides read TGCGCCAGCAGCGAATCTAGCGGGATCTTCATCGGGGAGCTGTTTTTT. It encodes CASSESSGIFIGELFF.

V is TRBV2 and J is TRBJ1-1, with 9 bases aligning to TRBD1. The CDR3 contains 14 residues. After removal of 6 bases from V and 6 bases from J, the junction contained 8 bases not matched to a gene. Germline V gene lookup returns CDR1 SNHLY and CDR2 FYNNEI. DNA of the CDR3: TGTGCCAGCAGCCCACCGGGACAGGGACCTGAAGCTTTCTTT. This translates into CASSPPGQGPEAFF. Filled out from reference TRBV2 and TRBJ1-1, the complete variable domain reads EPEVTQTPSHQVTQMGQEVILRCVPISNHLYFYWYRQILGQKVEFLVSFYNNEISEKSEIFDDQFSVERPDGSNFTLKIRSTKLEDSAMYFCASSPPGQGPEAFFGQGTRLTVV.

The V call is TRBV12-5, the J call TRBJ2-7; 8 bases fit TRBD1. V was clipped by 5 bases and J by 3 bases; unmatched bases: 6. Germline values: CDR1 LGHNT, CDR2 FRNRAP. The CDR3 consists of 14 residues. The CDR3 region has the DNA TGTGCTAGTGGTCCCCGGGACAGGAGCTACGAGCAGTACTTC. It specifies CASGPRDRSYEQYF.

The V gene is TRBV3-1 (or the pseudogene TRBV3-2), the J gene TRBJ1-1; unclear D gene. V lost 4 bases, J lost 3 bases, and 18 bases lay in between. The CDR3 is 16 residues long. Per the germline V gene, CDR1 is LGHDT and CDR2 is YNNKEL (reference sequence). The CDR3, as DNA: TGTGCCAGCAGCCTCTTCGGAGCCCTCGGGGACACTGAAGCTTTCTTT. The encoded protein is CASSLFGALGDTEAFF.

V usage is TRBV29-1 and J usage is TRBJ1-4; unclear D gene. V lost 4 bases, J lost 6 bases, and 3 bases lay in between. The CDR3 spans 10 residues. Germline loops: CDR1 SQVTM, CDR2 ANQGSEA. Written as DNA, the CDR3 is TGCAGCGTTGCGGATGAAAAACTGTTTTTT. Amino acids: CSVADEKLFF.

The chain is built from TRBV3-1 (or the pseudogene TRBV3-2) and TRBJ2-7; TRBD1 matches 9 bases. Germline V gives CDR1 LGHDT, CDR2 YNNKEL (reference sequence). V dropped 5 bases and J dropped 4; count of bases not matched to a gene: 3. The CDR3 sequence is 13 residues long. CDR3: CASSSGQGYEQYF. The CDR3 nucleotides read TGTGCCAGCAGCTCGGGACAGGGATACGAGCAGTACTTC.

The chain recombines TRBV5-6 with TRBJ2-5; perhaps TRBD2 as D (5 bases). Germline CDR1 is SGHDT and CDR2 is YYEEEE. This CDR3 region has 13 residues. The V and J ends lost 4 bases and 7 bases respectively, with 14 bases between them. This CDR3 is CASSPGSFRTQYF. The CDR3 DNA follows: TGTGCCAGCAGCCCGGGGTCCTTCCGGACCCAGTACTTC. Variable domain in full (rest from reference TRBV5-6 and TRBJ2-5): DAGVTQSPTHLIKTRGQQVTLRCSPKSGHDTVSWYQQALGQGPQFIFQYYEEEERQRGNFPDRFSGHQFPNYSSELNVNALLLGDSALYLCASSPGSFRTQYFGPGTRLLVL.

This chain joins TRBV6-5 and TRBJ1-6, with 7 positions matching TRBD1. This CDR3 has 15 amino acids. Germline V gives CDR1 MNHEY, CDR2 SVGAGI. V shed 6 bases and J 14 bases; nucleotides not matched to a gene: 16. The CDR3 loop reads CASRWDSAFSSALHF. CDR3 sequence (DNA): TGTGCCAGCAGATGGGACAGCGCCTTCTCGTCAGCCCTCCACTTT.

The V call is TRBV11-2, the J call TRBJ2-5; D may be TRBD2 (5 bases). Trimming cost V 6 bases and J 2 bases, with 10 bases left between them. This CDR3 has 13 residues. In germline, CDR1 is SGHAT, CDR2 FQNNGV. This chain's CDR3 is CASRIPGQETQYF. CDR3 coding DNA: TGTGCCAGCAGGATCCCGGGGCAAGAGACCCAGTACTTC.

On this clone: Other nucleotide sequences in the sample specify the same CDR3. This chain connects TRBV5-4 to TRBJ2-7, with D maybe TRBD2 (5 bases). Trimming cost V 2 bases and J 1 base, with 10 bases left between them. Per germline, CDR1 SGHNT and CDR2 YYREEE (reference sequence). This CDR3 region has 14 residues. As DNA, the CDR3 is TGTGCCAGCAGCTTAGGAGGTCCATCCTACGAGCAGTACTTC. Translation gives CASSLGGPSYEQYF.

CDR3 coding DNA: TGTGCCAGCACCTTGGACAGGGACGACACCGGGGAGCTGTTTTTT. Protein sequence: CASTLDRDDTGELFF. This chain joins TRBV6-5 and TRBJ2-2; 8 bases align to TRBD1. Germline values: CDR1 MNHEY, CDR2 SVGAGI. Trimming removed 7 bases from V and 3 bases from J; junction bases left unmatched: 7. This CDR3 comprises 15 residues.

The rearrangement uses TRBV5-1 and TRBJ2-7, with 8 nucleotides matching TRBD1. CDR3 length: 16 amino acids. The germline CDR1 and CDR2 sequences are SGHRS and YFSETQ. Unmatched junction bases numbered 12, after V lost 6 bases and J lost 1 base. The CDR3 protein is CASTILPGQGSYEQYF. The CDR3 DNA sequence: TGCGCCAGCACCATCCTCCCAGGACAGGGTTCCTACGAGCAGTACTTC.

This rearrangement joins TRBV25-1 to TRBJ1-2, with unresolved D. V lost 1 base, J lost 3 bases, and 6 bases lay in between. The CDR3 contains 13 residues. Germline CDR1 and CDR2: MGHDK and SYGVNS. CDR3: CASSEFADYGYTF. The DNA of the CDR3 is TGTGCCAGCAGTGAATTTGCAGACTATGGCTACACCTTC.

The rearrangement links TRBV5-1 to TRBJ2-5; D is possibly TRBD1 (5 bases). The CDR3 is 13 residues long. Trimming left V 1 base short and J 3 bases short, with 7 bases between. Germline V gene data show CDR1 as SGHRS and CDR2 as YFSETQ. This chain's CDR3 is CASSLPGKETQYF. The CDR3 DNA reads as TGCGCCAGCAGCTTGCCAGGGAAAGAGACCCAGTACTTC.

This chain uses TRBV5-6 with TRBJ2-5, with 11 positions matching TRBD2. V was clipped by 4 bases and J by 1 base; unmatched bases: 0. Germline values: CDR1 SGHDT, CDR2 YYEEEE. This CDR3 is 14 amino acids long. CDR3 region: CASSLAGGQETQYF. CDR3 bases: TGTGCCAGCAGCCTAGCGGGAGGCCAAGAGACCCAGTACTTC. The variable domain in full, completed from reference TRBV5-6 and TRBJ2-5, reads DAGVTQSPTHLIKTRGQQVTLRCSPKSGHDTVSWYQQALGQGPQFIFQYYEEEERQRGNFPDRFSGHQFPNYSSELNVNALLLGDSALYLCASSLAGGQETQYFGPGTRLLVL.

The V call is TRBV2, the J call TRBJ2-7; maybe TRBD1 (5 bases). Germline-derived CDR1 and CDR2 are SNHLY and FYNNEI. The CDR3 is 14 amino acids. V was cut by 3 bases and J by 6 bases, with 15 bases left in between. The CDR3 DNA is TGTGCCAGCAGTGATTTAGTAAGGGGTGTCGAGCAGTACTTC. Its translation: CASSDLVRGVEQYF.

This rearrangement joins TRBV7-3 to TRBJ2-3; 12 bases are shared with TRBD1. There are 15 residues in the CDR3. The V gene end was trimmed by 6 bases and the J gene end by 5 bases; junction bases not matched to a gene: 6. Germline values: CDR1 SGHTA, CDR2 FQGTGA. CDR3 DNA: TGTGCCAGCAGGGAGGGACAGGGGGCCAGAGATACGCAGTATTTT. It specifies CASREGQGARDTQYF.

The chain couples TRBV28 to TRBJ1-6; the match to TRBD1 covers 10 bases. The CDR3 length is 15 residues. Germline trimming cut 5 bases from V and 8 bases from J; bases unmatched to any gene: 6. Germline lookup yields CDR1 MDHEN and CDR2 SYDVKM. The CDR3 reads CASSTRQGADSPLHF. DNA of the CDR3: TGTGCCAGCAGTACAAGACAGGGGGCCGATTCACCCCTCCACTTT.

This sequence joins TRBV3-1 (or the pseudogene TRBV3-2) and TRBJ2-5; the D is unclear. V was shortened by 4 bases and J by 5 bases, with 5 bases between the two germline ends. The CDR3 is made up of 11 amino acids. Germline CDR1 and CDR2: LGHDT and YNNKEL (reference sequence). The CDR3 bases are TGTGCCAGCAGCCGCAGGGAGACCCAGTACTTC. Protein: CASSRRETQYF.

This clone was seen only once. In nucleotides, the CDR3 is TGTGCCAGCAGCCAATATGCCGGGACAGACTACGAGCAGTACTTC. Translation gives CASSQYAGTDYEQYF. The chain couples TRBV14 to TRBJ2-7, with TRBD1 identical over 7 bases. Trimming took 2 bases from V and 3 from J; bases not matched to a gene: 7. The CDR3 spans 15 residues. Germline CDR1 and CDR2: SGHDN and FVKESK.

The gene calls are TRBV9 and TRBJ2-7, with a weak D call TRBD1 (7 bases). The CDR3 is 14 amino acids. The V end lost 4 bases, the J end lost 4 bases, and 15 bases lay between the germline ends. Looked up from germline, CDR1 is SGDLS and CDR2 is YYNGEE. CDR3 nucleotides: TGTGCCAGCAGCACCCGGGACAGCGGGTACGAGCAGTACTTC. It translates to CASSTRDSGYEQYF.

This rearrangement joins TRBV5-1 to TRBJ1-1, with 9 bases identical to TRBD1. The CDR3 extends over 14 amino acids. V trimming: 4 bases; J trimming: 10 bases; junction bases outside the gene matches: 11. The V gene's germline CDR1 is SGHRS and CDR2 YFSETQ. CDR3 sequence reads: CASSPEPGQGSAFF. The CDR3 DNA sequence: TGCGCCAGCAGCCCAGAACCGGGACAGGGATCAGCTTTCTTT.

This clone was recorded a few times. The chain couples TRBV7-2 to TRBJ1-2; D remains ambiguous. There are 14 residues in the CDR3. Trimming removed 0 bases at V and 8 bases at J, with 13 bases between. Germline V CDR1 and CDR2: SGHTA, FQGNSA. CDR3 amino acids: CASSLAQPRGGYTF. The DNA for the CDR3 is TGTGCCAGCAGCTTAGCGCAACCTCGAGGAGGCTACACCTTC. The full variable domain, with the rest looked up from reference TRBV7-2 and TRBJ1-2, is GAGVSQSPSNKVTEKGKDVELRCDPISGHTALYWYRQSLGQGLEFLIYFQGNSAPDKSGLPSDRFSAERTGGSVSTLTIQRTQQEDSAVYLCASSLAQPRGGYTFGSGTRLTVV.

The chain carries TRBV5-1 and TRBJ2-6; D call uncertain. The germline CDR1 and CDR2 sequences are SGHRS and YFSETQ. Trimming took off 4 bases at V and 4 bases at J, with 9 bases between the two ends. This CDR3 is built from 14 residues. As DNA, the CDR3 is TGCGCCAGCAGCAGCTACTGGGGGGCCAACGTCCTGACTTTC. Translating gives CASSSYWGANVLTF.